Only one count was recorded for the clone carrying this T cell receptor beta chain. Its antigen is not known. These data belong to a study of monozygotic twins with cystic fibrosis. Study-wide results and limits: No link emerged between shared CDR3 counts and age, concordance or severity. Monozygotic CF twin pairs shared significantly more nucleotide-identical clonotypes than unrelated CF individuals did.

Measured with immunoSEQ multiplex PCR; TCRdb has only the in-frame clones, and not every one. The table shows approximately 9,700 clones, with over 80% occurring only once. This TCR came from a boy aged 2 to 10 with cystic fibrosis. Input material: blood.

CDR3: CASSPADSPLHF. As DNA, the CDR3 is TGTGCCAGCAGCCCAGCGGATTCACCCCTCCACTTT. The rearrangement uses TRBV9 and TRBJ1-6; no clear D. Deletions cut 4 bases from V and 8 bases from J, with 7 bases between. CDR1 SGDLS and CDR2 YYNGEE come from the germline V gene. This CDR3 is 12 amino acids long. The full variable domain, its missing parts supplied by reference TRBV9 and TRBJ1-6, is DSGVTQTPKHLITATGQRVTLRCSPRSGDLSVYWYQQSLDQGLQFLIQYYNGEERAKGNILERFSAQQFPDLHSELNLSSLELGDSALYFCASSPADSPLHFGNGTRLTVT.